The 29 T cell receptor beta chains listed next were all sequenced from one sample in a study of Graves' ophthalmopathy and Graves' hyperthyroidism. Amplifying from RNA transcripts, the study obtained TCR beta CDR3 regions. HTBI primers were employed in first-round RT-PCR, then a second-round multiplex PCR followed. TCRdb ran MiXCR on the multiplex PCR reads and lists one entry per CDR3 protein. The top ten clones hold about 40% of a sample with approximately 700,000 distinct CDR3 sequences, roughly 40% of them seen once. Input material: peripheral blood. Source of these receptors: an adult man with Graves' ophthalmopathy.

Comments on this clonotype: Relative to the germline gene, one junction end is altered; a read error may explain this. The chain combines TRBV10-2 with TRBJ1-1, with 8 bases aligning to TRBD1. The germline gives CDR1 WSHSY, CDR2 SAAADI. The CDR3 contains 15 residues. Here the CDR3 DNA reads TGTGCCAGCACCACCCAGACAGGGGCATATCCTGAAGCTTTCTTT. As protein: CASTTQTGAYPEAFF.

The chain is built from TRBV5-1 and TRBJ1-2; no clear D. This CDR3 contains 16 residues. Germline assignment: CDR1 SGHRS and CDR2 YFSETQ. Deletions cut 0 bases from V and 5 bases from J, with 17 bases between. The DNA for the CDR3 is TGCGCCAGCAGCTTGGTACCGCCGATCAACTCTTATGGCTACACCTTC. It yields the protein CASSLVPPINSYGYTF. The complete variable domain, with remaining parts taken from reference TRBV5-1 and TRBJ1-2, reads KAGVTQTPRYLIKTRGQQVTLSCSPISGHRSVSWYQQTPGQGLQFLFEYFSETQRNKGNFPGRFSGRQFSNSRSEMNVSTLELGDSALYLCASSLVPPINSYGYTFGSGTRLTVV.

The CDR3: CASSQETVRDRTSALFF. The CDR3 DNA reads as TGTGCCAGCAGCCAAGAAACAGTCCGGGACAGAACTTCAGCACTGTTTTTT. The chain combines TRBV14 with TRBJ1-4; 7 bases match TRBD1. This CDR3 contains 17 residues. Germline lookup yields CDR1 SGHDN and CDR2 FVKESK. V lost 0 bases and J lost 13; bases outside the gene matches: 17.

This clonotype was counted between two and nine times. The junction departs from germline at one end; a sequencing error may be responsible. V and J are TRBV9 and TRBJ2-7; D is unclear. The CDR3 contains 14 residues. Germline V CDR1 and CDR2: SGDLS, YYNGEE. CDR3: CASSPVLDSNEQYF. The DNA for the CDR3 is TGTGCCAGCAGCCCCGTTCTTGACTCCAACGAGCAGTACTTC. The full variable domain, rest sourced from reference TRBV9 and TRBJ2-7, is DSGVTQTPKHLITATGQRVTLRCSPRSGDLSVYWYQQSLDQGLQFLIQYYNGEERAKGNILERFSAQQFPDLHSELNLSSLELGDSALYFCASSPVLDSNEQYFGPGTRLTVT.

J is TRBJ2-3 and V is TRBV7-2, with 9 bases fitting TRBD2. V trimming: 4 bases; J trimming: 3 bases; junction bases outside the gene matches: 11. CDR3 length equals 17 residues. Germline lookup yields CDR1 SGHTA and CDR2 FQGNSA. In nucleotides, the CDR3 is TGTGCCAGCAGCTCTAGCTTAGCGGGAGAATTAACAGATACGCAGTATTTT. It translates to CASSSSLAGELTDTQYF.

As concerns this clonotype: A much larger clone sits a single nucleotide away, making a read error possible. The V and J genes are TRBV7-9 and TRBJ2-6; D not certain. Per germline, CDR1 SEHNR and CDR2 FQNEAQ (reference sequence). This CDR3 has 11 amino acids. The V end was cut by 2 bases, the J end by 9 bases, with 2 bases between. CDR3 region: CASSLINVLTF. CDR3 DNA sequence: TGTGCCAGCAGCTTAATCAACGTCCTGACTTTC.

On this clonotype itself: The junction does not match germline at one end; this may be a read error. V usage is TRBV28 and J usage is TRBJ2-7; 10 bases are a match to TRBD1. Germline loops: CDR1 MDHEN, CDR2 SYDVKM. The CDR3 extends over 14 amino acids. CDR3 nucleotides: TGTGCCTGCAGCCCCGGGGACAGGGGTTACGAGCAGTACTTC. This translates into CACSPGDRGYEQYF.

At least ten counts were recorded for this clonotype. CDR3 sequence reads: CASSPDSAQALTGWETQYF. In nucleotides, the CDR3 is TGTGCCAGCAGCCCAGATTCGGCACAGGCGCTAACGGGATGGGAGACCCAGTACTTC. The rearrangement links TRBV7-3 to TRBJ2-5; either TRBD1 or TRBD2 may supply D (5 bases each). V dropped 5 bases and J dropped 5 bases, with 30 bases sitting between them. Germline V lookup: CDR1 SGHTA, CDR2 FQGTGA. CDR3 size: 19 residues.

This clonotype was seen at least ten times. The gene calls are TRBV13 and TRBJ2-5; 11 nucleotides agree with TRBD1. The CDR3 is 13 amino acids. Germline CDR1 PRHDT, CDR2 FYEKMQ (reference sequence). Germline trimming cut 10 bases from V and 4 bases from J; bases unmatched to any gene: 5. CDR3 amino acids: CATRDRGGETQYF. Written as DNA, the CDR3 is TGTGCCACGAGGGACAGGGGGGGAGAGACCCAGTACTTC.

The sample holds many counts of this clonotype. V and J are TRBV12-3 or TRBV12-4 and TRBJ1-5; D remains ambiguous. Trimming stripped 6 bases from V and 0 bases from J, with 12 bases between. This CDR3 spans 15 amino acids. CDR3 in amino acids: CASRLDGYSNQPQHF. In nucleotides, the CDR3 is TGTGCCAGCAGACTCGACGGCTATAGCAATCAGCCCCAGCATTTT.

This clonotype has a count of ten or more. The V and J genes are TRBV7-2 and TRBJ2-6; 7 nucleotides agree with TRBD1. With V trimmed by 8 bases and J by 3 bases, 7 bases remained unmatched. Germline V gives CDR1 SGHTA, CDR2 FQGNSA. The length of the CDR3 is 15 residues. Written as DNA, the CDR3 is TGTGCCAGCGGCCTAGGACAGGTTGGGGCCAACGTCCTGACTTTC. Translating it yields CASGLGQVGANVLTF.

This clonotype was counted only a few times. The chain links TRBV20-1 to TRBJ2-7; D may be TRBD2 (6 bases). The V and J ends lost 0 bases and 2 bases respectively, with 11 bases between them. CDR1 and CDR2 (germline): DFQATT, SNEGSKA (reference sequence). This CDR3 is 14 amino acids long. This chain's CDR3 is CSARDKPGAYEQYF. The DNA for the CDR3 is TGCAGTGCTAGAGATAAACCGGGAGCCTACGAGCAGTACTTC.

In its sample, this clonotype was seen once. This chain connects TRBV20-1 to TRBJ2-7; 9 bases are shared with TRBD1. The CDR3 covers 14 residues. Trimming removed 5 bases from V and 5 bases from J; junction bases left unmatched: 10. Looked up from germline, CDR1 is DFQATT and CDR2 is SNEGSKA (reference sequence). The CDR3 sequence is CSAGRDRASNEQYF. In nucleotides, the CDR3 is TGCAGTGCTGGCCGGGACAGGGCCTCAAACGAGCAGTACTTC.

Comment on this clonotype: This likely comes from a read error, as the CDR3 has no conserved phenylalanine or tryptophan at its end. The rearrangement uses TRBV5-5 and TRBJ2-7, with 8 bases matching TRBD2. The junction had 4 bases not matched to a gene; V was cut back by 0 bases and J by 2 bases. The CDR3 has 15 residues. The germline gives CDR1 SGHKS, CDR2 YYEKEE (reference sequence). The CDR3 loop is CASSLVLAEAYEQYC. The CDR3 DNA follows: TGTGCCAGCAGCTTGGTACTAGCGGAAGCCTACGAGCAGTACTGC.

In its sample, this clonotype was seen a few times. CDR3 loop: CASSPRTGRVAGELFF. DNA for the CDR3: TGTGCCAGCAGCCCCCGGACAGGGCGTGTAGCCGGGGAGCTGTTTTTT. V gene TRBV7-9 combines with J gene TRBJ2-2; TRBD1 matches 8 bases. Germline lookup yields CDR1 SEHNR and CDR2 FQNEAQ (reference sequence). Unmatched junction bases numbered 11, after V lost 5 bases and J lost 6 bases. The CDR3 has 16 amino acids.

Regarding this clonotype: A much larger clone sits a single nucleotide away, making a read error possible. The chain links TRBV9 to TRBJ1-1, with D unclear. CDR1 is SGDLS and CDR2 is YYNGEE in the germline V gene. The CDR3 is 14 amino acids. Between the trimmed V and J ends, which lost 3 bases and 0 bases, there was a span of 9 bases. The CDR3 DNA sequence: TGTGCCAGCAGCGCGGGATCTGTGAACACTGAAGCTTTCTTT. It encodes CASSAGSVNTEAFF.

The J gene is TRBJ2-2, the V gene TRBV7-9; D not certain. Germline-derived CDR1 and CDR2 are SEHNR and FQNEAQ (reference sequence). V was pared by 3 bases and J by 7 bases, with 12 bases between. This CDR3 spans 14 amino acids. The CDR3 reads CASSLIRDIGELFF. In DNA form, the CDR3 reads TGTGCCAGCAGCTTGATTCGAGACATCGGGGAGCTGTTTTTT.

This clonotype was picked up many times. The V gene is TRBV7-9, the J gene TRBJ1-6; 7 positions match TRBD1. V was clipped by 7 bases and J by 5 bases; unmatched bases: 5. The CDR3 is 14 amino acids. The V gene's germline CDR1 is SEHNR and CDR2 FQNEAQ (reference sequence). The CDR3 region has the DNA TGTGCCAGCACAGGGGGGAACAATAATTCACCCCTCCACTTT. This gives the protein CASTGGNNNSPLHF. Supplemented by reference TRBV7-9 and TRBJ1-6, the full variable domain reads DTGVSQNPRHKITKRGQNVTFRCDPISEHNRLYWYRQTLGQGPEFLTYFQNEAQLEKSRLLSDRFSAERPKGSFSTLEIQRTEQGDSAMYLCASTGGNNNSPLHFGNGTRLTVT.

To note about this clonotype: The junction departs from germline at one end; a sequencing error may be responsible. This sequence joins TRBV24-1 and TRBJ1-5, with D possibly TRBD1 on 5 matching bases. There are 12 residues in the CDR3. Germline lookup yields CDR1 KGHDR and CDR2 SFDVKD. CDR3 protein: CASSFQGQPQHF. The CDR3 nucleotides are TGTGCCAGCAGTTTCCAGGGTCAGCCCCAGCATTTT.

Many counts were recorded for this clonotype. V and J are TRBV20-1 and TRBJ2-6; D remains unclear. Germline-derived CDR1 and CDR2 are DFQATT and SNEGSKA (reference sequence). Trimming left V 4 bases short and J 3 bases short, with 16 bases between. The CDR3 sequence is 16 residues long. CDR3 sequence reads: CSATTDGAFGANVLTF. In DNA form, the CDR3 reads TGCAGTGCTACCACTGACGGTGCGTTTGGGGCCAACGTCCTGACTTTC.

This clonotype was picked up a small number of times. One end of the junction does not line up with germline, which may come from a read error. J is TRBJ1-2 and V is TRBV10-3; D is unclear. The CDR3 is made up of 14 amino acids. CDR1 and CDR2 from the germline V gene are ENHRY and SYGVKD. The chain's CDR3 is CASSSLRGSNGYTF. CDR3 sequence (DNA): TGTGCCAGCAGTTCTTTACGGGGAAGCAATGGCTACACCTTC.

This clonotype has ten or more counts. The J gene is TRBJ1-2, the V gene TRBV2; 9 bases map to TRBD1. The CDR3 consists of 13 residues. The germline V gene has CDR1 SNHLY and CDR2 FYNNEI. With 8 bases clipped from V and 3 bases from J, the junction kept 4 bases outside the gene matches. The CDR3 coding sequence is TGTGCCAGCCGGGACAGGGCACACTATGGCTACACCTTC. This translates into CASRDRAHYGYTF.

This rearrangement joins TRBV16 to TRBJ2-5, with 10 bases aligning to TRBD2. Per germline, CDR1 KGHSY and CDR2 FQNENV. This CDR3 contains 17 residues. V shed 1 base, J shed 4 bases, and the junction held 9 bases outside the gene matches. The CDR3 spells CASSQWLAGAKGETQYF. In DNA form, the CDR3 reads TGTGCCAGCAGCCAATGGCTAGCGGGGGCCAAGGGAGAGACCCAGTACTTC.

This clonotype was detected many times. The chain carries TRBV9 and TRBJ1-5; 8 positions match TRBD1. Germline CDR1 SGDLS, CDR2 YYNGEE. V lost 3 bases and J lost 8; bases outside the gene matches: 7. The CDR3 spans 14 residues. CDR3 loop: CASSDTGTGKPQHF. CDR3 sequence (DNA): TGTGCCAGCAGCGACACCGGGACAGGAAAGCCCCAGCATTTT.

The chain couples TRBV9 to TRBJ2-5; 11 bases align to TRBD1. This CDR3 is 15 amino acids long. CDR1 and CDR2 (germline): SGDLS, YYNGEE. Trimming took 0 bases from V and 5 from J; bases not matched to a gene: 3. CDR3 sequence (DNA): TGTGCCAGCAGCGTAGGGACAGGGGGCGGGGAGACCCAGTACTTC. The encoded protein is CASSVGTGGGETQYF.

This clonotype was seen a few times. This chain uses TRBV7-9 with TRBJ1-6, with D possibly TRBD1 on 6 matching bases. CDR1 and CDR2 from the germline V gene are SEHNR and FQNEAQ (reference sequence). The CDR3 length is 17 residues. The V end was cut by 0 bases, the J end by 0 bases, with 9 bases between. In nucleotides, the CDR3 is TGTGCCAGCAGCTTAGCCGGGGGCAGCTCCTATAATTCACCCCTCCACTTT. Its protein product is CASSLAGGSSYNSPLHF.

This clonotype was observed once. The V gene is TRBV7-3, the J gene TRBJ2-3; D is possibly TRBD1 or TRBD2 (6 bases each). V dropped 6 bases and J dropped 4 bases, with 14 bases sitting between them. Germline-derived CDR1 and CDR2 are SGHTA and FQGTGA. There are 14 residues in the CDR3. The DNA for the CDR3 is TGTGCCAGCAGGGGGGGCAATTCAGCAGATACGCAGTATTTT. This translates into CASRGGNSADTQYF.

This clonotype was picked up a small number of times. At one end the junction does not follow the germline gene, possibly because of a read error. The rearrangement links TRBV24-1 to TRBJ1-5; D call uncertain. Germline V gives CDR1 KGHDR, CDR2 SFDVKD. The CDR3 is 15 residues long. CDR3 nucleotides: TGTGCCAGCAGTACCACCGACGGAAGGAATCAGCCCCAGCATTTT. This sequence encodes CASSTTDGRNQPQHF.

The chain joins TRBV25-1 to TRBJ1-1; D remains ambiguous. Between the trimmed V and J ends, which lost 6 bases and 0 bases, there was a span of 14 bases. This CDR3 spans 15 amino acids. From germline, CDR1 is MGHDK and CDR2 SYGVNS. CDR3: CASSQVERMNTEAFF. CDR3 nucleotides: TGTGCCAGCAGCCAAGTGGAACGGATGAACACTGAAGCTTTCTTT.